Sequencing of this T cell receptor beta chain was carried out in a study of blood T cells in healthy people across ages. Study results and limitations: Comparison with aged donors showed that long-lived donors had more naive CD4+ cells and higher diversity. Significant beta diversity loss was already apparent by age roughly 38, declining roughly linearly.

Remarks on this clonotype: The antigen is not known.

Each sample had at least 6 million PBMCs isolated. Primers used in a second PCR of about 6 to 11 cycles were a sample-barcoded 5' primer and a J-beta primer mix. No fewer than 3 million CDR3-containing paired-end reads came from each sample. TCRdb redid the calling of the 5' RACE reads with MiXCR, one entry per CDR3 protein. The sample contains approximately 1,000,000 distinct CDR3 sequences, 35% to 40% of which appear only once. Between the trimmed V and J ends, which lost 3 bases and 6 bases, there was a span of 11 bases. CDR3 length: 13 amino acids. Per the germline V gene, CDR1 is SGHKS and CDR2 is YYEKEE (reference sequence).

The J gene is TRBJ2-3, the V gene TRBV5-5, with D uncertain. The sequence was obtained from a man aged 18 to 30 in good health. Material for sequencing was blood. CDR3 sequence (DNA): TGTGCCAGCAGCTCGGGTAACCCCGATACGCAGTATTTT. This sequence encodes CASSSGNPDTQYF.